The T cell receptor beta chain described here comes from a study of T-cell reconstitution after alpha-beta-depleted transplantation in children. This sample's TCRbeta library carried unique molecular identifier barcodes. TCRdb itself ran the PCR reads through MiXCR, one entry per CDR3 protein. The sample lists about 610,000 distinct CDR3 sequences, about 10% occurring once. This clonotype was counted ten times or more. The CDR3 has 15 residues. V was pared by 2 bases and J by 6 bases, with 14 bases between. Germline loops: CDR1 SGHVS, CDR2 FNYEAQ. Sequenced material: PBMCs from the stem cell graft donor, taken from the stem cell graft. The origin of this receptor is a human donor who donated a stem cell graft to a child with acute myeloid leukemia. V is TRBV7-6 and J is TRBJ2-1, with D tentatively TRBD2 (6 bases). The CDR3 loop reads CASSLHGGLPNEQFF. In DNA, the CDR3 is TGTGCCAGCAGCTTACATGGGGGACTCCCCAATGAGCAGTTCTTC.